This T cell receptor (beta chain) stems from a study of T cell responses to AZD1222 COVID-19 vaccine. Notes on the study in general: Repertoires were collected only later (after the peak T cell response had occurred). Unmutated variant regions reportedly attract nearly half of all spike-specific TCRs. Spike-specific TCR depth and breadth grew after two AZD1222 doses. Mapped onto spike, vaccine-associated CD4 TCRs spanned it and were dominant at 160-218 and 743-854.

Method: immunoSEQ multiplex PCR; TCRdb's copy keeps in-frame clones and lacks some. The sample records tens of thousands of clones, around 91% being singletons. The CDR3 spans 13 residues. Germline-derived CDR1 and CDR2 are SGDLS and YYNGEE. Trimming pared 0 bases from V and 12 bases from J, leaving 13 bases between. Regarding this clone: Antigen unknown.

Sequenced here: peripheral blood, sampled 28 days after the second AZD1222 dose. The source of this sequence is an adult who received the AZD1222 COVID-19 vaccine. The rearrangement joins TRBV9 to TRBJ1-5; D is unclear. Written as DNA, the CDR3 is TGTGCCAGCAGCGTAGGGGCCAGTGGGGACCAGCATTTT. This encodes CASSVGASGDQHF.